Presented here are 7 T cell receptor beta chains from one specimen sequenced in a study of T cells in Graves' hyperthyroidism and ophthalmopathy. Authors of the study amplified TCR beta CDR3 regions from RNA transcripts. The HTBI set primed first-round TCR CDR3 RT-PCR. Each CDR3 protein is one row after TCRdb ran MiXCR on the multiplex PCR reads. The table has around 480,000 distinct CDR3 sequences, 14% seen once; the top ten hold roughly 17%. Sequencing was carried out using blood. Source of these receptors: a woman younger than 35 with Graves' hyperthyroidism.

This clonotype appeared a few times. The chain recombines TRBV19 with TRBJ2-5, with TRBD2 identical over 12 bases. V lost 7 bases, J lost 3 bases, and 6 bases stayed unmatched. There are 15 residues in the CDR3. CDR1 LNHDA and CDR2 SQIVND come from the germline V gene (reference sequence). The CDR3: CASTRTSGNKETQYF. CDR3 sequence (DNA): TGTGCCAGTACCCGGACTAGCGGGAATAAAGAGACCCAGTACTTC.

This clonotype was observed many times. This chain links TRBV24-1 with TRBJ1-1, with unresolved D. The V end lost 5 bases, the J end lost 7 bases, and 10 bases lay between the germline ends. CDR3 size: 12 residues. Germline CDR1 and CDR2: KGHDR and SFDVKD. CDR3 sequence (DNA): TGTGCCACCAGTGGGGGAGACTGTGAAGCTTTCTTT. Protein sequence: CATSGGDCEAFF.

At least ten counts were recorded for this clonotype. DNA of the CDR3: TGTGCCACCAGCAGAGCGGAGGGGCGCGGTGGCTACACCTTC. It encodes CATSRAEGRGGYTF. V usage is TRBV15 and J usage is TRBJ1-2; TRBD1 is a possible D gene (5 bases). V was trimmed by 1 base and J by 7 bases, leaving 13 bases between them. Looked up from germline, CDR1 is LNHNV and CDR2 is YYDKDF (reference sequence). The CDR3 runs to 14 residues.

This clonotype was detected many times. The rearrangement uses TRBV3-1 and TRBJ1-2; 7 bases are a match to TRBD1. The germline V gene has CDR1 LGHDT and CDR2 YNNKEL (reference sequence). Germline trimming cut 1 base from V and 3 bases from J; bases unmatched to any gene: 5. The CDR3 totals 15 residues. CDR3 loop: CASSQGQGGYYGYTF. In nucleotides, the CDR3 is TGTGCCAGCAGCCAAGGACAGGGAGGATACTATGGCTACACCTTC.

The table lists this clonotype with many counts. The chain couples TRBV20-1 to TRBJ2-1, with 11 bases aligning to TRBD2. There are 15 residues in the CDR3. The germline CDR1 and CDR2 sequences are DFQATT and SNEGSKA (reference sequence). J gave up 5 bases and V 3 bases, and 6 bases lay outside the gene matches. In DNA, the CDR3 is TGCAGTGCTAGCCCCTCGACTAGCGGGAACAATGAGCAGTTCTTC. This translates into CSASPSTSGNNEQFF.

The V call is TRBV4-1, the J call TRBJ2-3; D perhaps matches TRBD2 (5 bases). Trimming took 0 bases from V and 0 from J, leaving 10 bases between them. This CDR3 spans 16 amino acids. From germline, CDR1 is MGHRA and CDR2 YSYEKL. The CDR3 sequence: CASSQDRTSSTDTQYF. The CDR3 bases are TGCGCCAGCAGCCAAGACAGGACTTCGAGCACAGATACGCAGTATTTT.

This clonotype turned up a few times. The conserved phenylalanine or tryptophan normally closing the CDR3 is absent here, so this likely arose from a read error. This chain joins TRBV5-5 and TRBJ2-7; D gene unclear. The CDR3 runs 14 residues. The V gene lost 4 bases and the J gene lost 3 bases, with 14 bases spanning the gap. Germline V CDR1 and CDR2: SGHKS, YYEKEE (reference sequence). As DNA, the CDR3 is TGTGCCAGCAGCCTCGACGGCCCCCTCTACGAGCAGTACCTC. It codes for CASSLDGPLYEQYL.